The entry below describes one TCR beta chain. Its antigen is currently unknown. There are 18 residues in the CDR3. After removal of 0 bases from V and 4 bases from J, the junction contained 7 bases not matched to a gene. Germline-derived CDR1 and CDR2 are SGHDT and YYEEEE. A single record per CDR3 protein comes from TCRdb applying MiXCR to the 5' RACE reads. Among about 400,000 distinct CDR3 sequences, over 13% were seen once, and the ten largest hold around 21%. The sample originates from a study of T-cell memory formation after mild COVID-19. In the study overall: Most TCR clusters belonged to a single donor.

Study-wide results and limits: Those CD4+ clones that contracted were mainly in CM and EM (CD8+ ones in EMRA).

This rearrangement joins TRBV5-6 to TRBJ1-6; 10 positions agree with TRBD1. The receptor was isolated from a man aged 18 to 30 who had mild COVID-19 (a few samples of this study predate the infection). Cell type and time point are not known. Material: PBMCs or a T cell subset sorted from them (not recorded which). The CDR3 reads CASSLGQGARGYNSPLHF. In DNA, the CDR3 is TGTGCCAGCAGCTTGGGACAGGGGGCTCGAGGTTATAATTCACCCCTCCACTTT.